The table lists the clone carrying this TCR beta chain with many counts. Its specificity is not known. These data come from a study of response to subunit inactivated influenza vaccine. The CDR3 is 17 amino acids. The germline V gene encodes CDR1 LGHDT and CDR2 YNNKEL (reference sequence). The V gene end was trimmed by 0 bases and the J gene end by 15 bases; junction bases not matched to a gene: 19. TCRdb recomputed calls from the RT-PCR reads with MiXCR, one row per CDR3 protein. The sample carries about 500,000 distinct CDR3 sequences, more than 7% recorded once. Study conclusions and caveats: Authors proposed each seasonal influenza vaccination draws in few new T cells.

This TCR was recovered from a man between 50 and 69 years old who received an inactivated influenza vaccine. The sample consisted of PBMCs from blood, taken 23 months after vaccination. The J gene is TRBJ2-1, the V gene TRBV3-1; TRBD2 matches at 8 bases. The DNA for the CDR3 is TGTGCCAGCAGCCAAGAAGGTCAGCTAGCGGGCGAGGTTATAAGGTTCTTC. Translating it yields CASSQEGQLAGEVIRFF.